This TCR beta chain was obtained from a study of shared clonotypes between healthy human individuals. Broader study findings: In this cohort, only blood was sampled, and tissue repertoires likely differ.

This clone was recorded once. Its antigen is not identified. Libraries were prepared by immunoSEQ multiplex PCR; TCRdb keeps only in-frame clonotypes and omits some of them. The data contain hundreds of thousands of clones, more than 75% of them seen just once; the ten biggest clones take up about 13%. The V gene lost 6 bases and the J gene lost 3 bases, with 17 bases spanning the gap. The CDR3 runs 15 residues. Per the germline V gene, CDR1 is MDHEN and CDR2 is SYDVKM. The TCR was taken from a woman between 40 and 50 years old in good health. Some clones in this sample may be carry-over from other donors' samples. The rearrangement links TRBV28 to TRBJ2-5; D might be TRBD2 (6 bases). Sequencing was carried out using PBMCs. The chain's CDR3 is CASSRFGREEETQYF. CDR3 in DNA: TGTGCCAGCAGCCGGTTTGGGCGGGAAGAAGAGACCCAGTACTTC.